The clone carrying this T cell receptor beta chain occurred many times. A read error may produce the germline difference seen at one junction end. The sample belongs to a study of response to subunit inactivated influenza vaccine. MiXCR, applied by TCRdb to the RT-PCR reads, yields one record per CDR3 protein. The table shows about 620,000 distinct CDR3 sequences, with 11% occurring only once. These data also formed part of another study, on T cells expressing NK-cell markers. That report notes: Generation of TCR beta cDNA was performed by 5'RACE template switching incorporating UMIs.

Sequencing used PBMCs from blood, obtained on the day of vaccination. The clonotype originates from a man in his fifties who received an inactivated influenza vaccine.

The CDR3 sequence: CSAETPGGLLF. The DNA for the CDR3 is TGCAGCGCTGAGACTCCGGGGGGTCTGCTTTTT. V gene TRBV29-1 combines with J gene TRBJ1-4; D possibly corresponds to TRBD1 (5 bases). Per germline, CDR1 SQVTM and CDR2 ANQGSEA. The CDR3 consists of 11 residues.